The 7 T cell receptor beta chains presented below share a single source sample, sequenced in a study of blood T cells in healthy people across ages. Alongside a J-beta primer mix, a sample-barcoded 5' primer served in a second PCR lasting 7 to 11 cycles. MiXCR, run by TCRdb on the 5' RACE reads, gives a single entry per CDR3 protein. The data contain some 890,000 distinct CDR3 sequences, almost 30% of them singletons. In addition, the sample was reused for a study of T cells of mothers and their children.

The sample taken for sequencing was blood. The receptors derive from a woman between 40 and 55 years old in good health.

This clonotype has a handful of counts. The CDR3 loop is CASSLGFQRETQYF. The CDR3 region has the DNA TGTGCCAGCAGCTTAGGGTTCCAGCGAGAGACCCAGTACTTC. The chain carries TRBV7-8 and TRBJ2-5; D is undetermined. The length of the CDR3 is 14 residues. CDR1 and CDR2 from the germline V gene are SGHVS and FQNEAQ. Trimming cost V 1 base and J 4 bases, with 10 bases left between them.

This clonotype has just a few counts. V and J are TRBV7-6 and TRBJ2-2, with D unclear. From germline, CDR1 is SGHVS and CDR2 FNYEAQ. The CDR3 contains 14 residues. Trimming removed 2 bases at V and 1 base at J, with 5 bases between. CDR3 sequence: CASSLNGNTGELFF. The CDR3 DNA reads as TGTGCCAGCAGCTTAAACGGGAACACCGGGGAGCTGTTTTTT.

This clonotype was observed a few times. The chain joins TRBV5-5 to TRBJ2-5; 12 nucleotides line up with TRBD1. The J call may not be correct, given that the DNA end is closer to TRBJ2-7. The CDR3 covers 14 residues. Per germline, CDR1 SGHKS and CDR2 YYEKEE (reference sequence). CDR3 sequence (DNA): TGTGCCAGCACCACCGGGACAGGGGGCTTCGAGCAGTACTTC. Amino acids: CASTTGTGGFEQYF.

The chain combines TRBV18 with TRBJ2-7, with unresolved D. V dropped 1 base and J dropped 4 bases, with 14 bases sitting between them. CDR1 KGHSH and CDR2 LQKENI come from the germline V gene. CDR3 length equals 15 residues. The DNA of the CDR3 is TGTGCCAGCTCACCACGAGGCGGAGAAGGGTACGAGCAGTACTTC. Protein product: CASSPRGGEGYEQYF. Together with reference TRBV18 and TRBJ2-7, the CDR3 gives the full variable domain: NAGVMQNPRHLVRRRGQEARLRCSPMKGHSHVYWYRQLPEEGLKFMVYLQKENIIDESGMPKERFSAEFPKEGPSILRIQQVVRGDSAAYFCASSPRGGEGYEQYFGPGTRLTVT.

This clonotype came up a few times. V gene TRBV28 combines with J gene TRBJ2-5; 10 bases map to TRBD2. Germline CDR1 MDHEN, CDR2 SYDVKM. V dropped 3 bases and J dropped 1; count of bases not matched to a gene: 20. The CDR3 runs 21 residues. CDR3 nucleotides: TGTGCCAGCAGTTTTCCCCCGAGGCTAGCGGGGGCCCCCCTCCCCCAAGAGACCCAGTACTTC. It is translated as CASSFPPRLAGAPLPQETQYF.

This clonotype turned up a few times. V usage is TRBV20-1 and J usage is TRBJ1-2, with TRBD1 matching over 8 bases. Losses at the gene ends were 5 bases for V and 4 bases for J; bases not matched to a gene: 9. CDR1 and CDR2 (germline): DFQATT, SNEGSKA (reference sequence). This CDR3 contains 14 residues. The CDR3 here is CSAPRTGSVYGYTF. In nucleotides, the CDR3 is TGCAGTGCTCCACGGACAGGGTCCGTCTATGGCTACACCTTC.

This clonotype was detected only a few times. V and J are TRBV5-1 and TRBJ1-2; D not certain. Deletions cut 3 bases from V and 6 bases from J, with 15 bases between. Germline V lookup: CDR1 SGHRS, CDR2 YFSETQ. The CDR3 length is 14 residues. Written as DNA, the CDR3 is TGCGCCAGCAGCTCCGGAGGGCAGAGCAATGGCTACACCTTC. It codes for CASSSGGQSNGYTF. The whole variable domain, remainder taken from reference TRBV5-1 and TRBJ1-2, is KAGVTQTPRYLIKTRGQQVTLSCSPISGHRSVSWYQQTPGQGLQFLFEYFSETQRNKGNFPGRFSGRQFSNSRSEMNVSTLELGDSALYLCASSSGGQSNGYTFGSGTRLTVV.